A single sample is the source of the 25 T cell receptor beta chains below, sequenced in a study of T-cell memory formation after mild COVID-19. Using its own MiXCR run on the 5' RACE reads, TCRdb lists one record per CDR3 protein. The sample lists over 350,000 distinct CDR3 sequences, approximately 15% occurring once. Sequencing used PBMCs or a T cell subset sorted from them (not recorded which). These receptors came from a man aged 18 to 29 who had mild COVID-19 (a few samples of this study predate the infection). Cell type and time point are not known.

This clonotype was recorded many times. The chain links TRBV6-1 to TRBJ1-5, with D hard to call. The germline V gene encodes CDR1 MNHNS and CDR2 SASEGT. The CDR3 runs 15 residues. The V end lost 4 bases, the J end lost 0 bases, and 10 bases lay between the germline ends. DNA of the CDR3: TGTGCCAGCAGTGCTTCGGCCTATAGCAATCAGCCCCAGCATTTT. Protein product: CASSASAYSNQPQHF.

This clonotype appeared once. The rearrangement links TRBV29-1 to TRBJ2-7, with D possibly called TRBD1 or TRBD2 (5 bases each). Deletions cut 7 bases from V and 1 base from J, with 35 bases between. The CDR3 covers 20 residues. The germline V gene encodes CDR1 SQVTM and CDR2 ANQGSEA. CDR3: CSANRKVVGWDPSTSYEQYV. The CDR3 region has the DNA TGCAGCGCCAATAGGAAGGTGGTGGGGTGGGACCCCTCGACGTCCTACGAGCAGTACGTC.

This clonotype was found a few times. This chain links TRBV4-1 with TRBJ1-1; tentative D call: TRBD1 (5 bases). The CDR3 consists of 15 residues. Trimming stripped 6 bases from V and 3 bases from J, with 17 bases between. Germline V lookup: CDR1 MGHRA, CDR2 YSYEKL. This CDR3 reads CASRHPGALDTEAFF. For the CDR3, the DNA is TGCGCCAGCAGACATCCTGGGGCCCTGGACACTGAAGCTTTCTTT.

This clonotype was seen a few times. V and J are TRBV11-3 and TRBJ2-7; D may be TRBD2 (6 bases). The germline gives CDR1 SGHNT, CDR2 YENEEA. The CDR3 runs to 14 residues. With 7 bases removed from V and 6 bases from J, the gap between germline ends came to 19 bases. CDR3 coding DNA: TGTGCCAGCACCCACCGCGGGACTCTTTCCGAGCAGTACTTC. This translates into CASTHRGTLSEQYF.

The chain employs TRBV9 and TRBJ2-3; 7 bases map to TRBD2. Germline values: CDR1 SGDLS, CDR2 YYNGEE. The CDR3 runs 17 residues. J gave up 2 bases and V 0 bases, and 9 bases lay outside the gene matches. The CDR3 coding sequence is TGTGCCAGCAGCGTAGTTGGCGGGAGACCATACACAGATACGCAGTATTTT. It specifies CASSVVGGRPYTDTQYF. Full variable domain (missing parts from reference TRBV9 and TRBJ2-3): DSGVTQTPKHLITATGQRVTLRCSPRSGDLSVYWYQQSLDQGLQFLIQYYNGEERAKGNILERFSAQQFPDLHSELNLSSLELGDSALYFCASSVVGGRPYTDTQYFGPGTRLTVL.

This clonotype has at least ten counts. The chain carries TRBV7-2 and TRBJ1-1; the D gene is possibly TRBD1 (5 bases). The germline V gene encodes CDR1 SGHTA and CDR2 FQGNSA. V dropped 5 bases and J dropped 3 bases, with 13 bases sitting between them. The CDR3 consists of 14 residues. DNA for the CDR3: TGTGCCAGCAGCCGTGACCGGGGGGACACTGAAGCTTTCTTT. Translated: CASSRDRGDTEAFF. The variable domain in full, with the rest retrieved from reference TRBV7-2 and TRBJ1-1, is GAGVSQSPSNKVTEKGKDVELRCDPISGHTALYWYRQSLGQGLEFLIYFQGNSAPDKSGLPSDRFSAERTGGSVSTLTIQRTQQEDSAVYLCASSRDRGDTEAFFGQGTRLTVV.

V gene TRBV7-2 combines with J gene TRBJ1-5, with TRBD1 matching over 7 bases. This CDR3 is built from 16 residues. CDR1 is SGHTA, CDR2 FQGNSA, per germline. The V gene end was trimmed by 5 bases and the J gene end by 2 bases; junction bases not matched to a gene: 9. CDR3 DNA sequence: TGTGCCAGCAGCGCCTCGACAGGGTCTGGCAATCAGCCCCAGCATTTT. This codes for CASSASTGSGNQPQHF.

This clonotype was seen only a few times. The chain has TRBV7-9 and TRBJ2-1; D might be TRBD1 (6 bases). This CDR3 contains 14 residues. CDR1 SEHNR and CDR2 FQNEAQ come from the germline V gene (reference sequence). Trimming removed 8 bases from V and 10 bases from J, with 21 bases in between. The CDR3 region has the DNA TGTGCCAGCCGTGAACAGGGATGGCTAATAGAGCAGTTCTTC. Translating gives CASREQGWLIEQFF.

This clonotype was detected only a few times. V usage is TRBV20-1 and J usage is TRBJ2-2; 13 bases match TRBD2. V lost 1 base, J lost 0 bases, and 8 bases stayed unmatched. CDR1 is DFQATT, CDR2 SNEGSKA, per germline (reference sequence). CDR3 length: 19 residues. The CDR3 bases are TGCAGTGCTAGAGCGGGACTAGCGGGACCCCTTGCGAACACCGGGGAGCTGTTTTTT. This sequence encodes CSARAGLAGPLANTGELFF.

This clonotype was counted between two and nine times. The V and J genes are TRBV6-1 and TRBJ1-4; 7 bases agree with TRBD1. The CDR3 loop spans 13 amino acids. Germline assignment: CDR1 MNHNS and CDR2 SASEGT. After removal of 4 bases from V and 8 bases from J, the junction contained 4 bases not matched to a gene. The CDR3 loop reads CASSVRTGEKLFF. CDR3 DNA sequence: TGTGCCAGCAGTGTCCGGACAGGCGAAAAACTGTTTTTT.

This clonotype appeared many times. This rearrangement joins TRBV2 to TRBJ2-1; D is ambiguous. The CDR3 totals 11 residues. Germline loops: CDR1 SNHLY, CDR2 FYNNEI. Between the trimmed V and J ends, which lost 5 bases and 6 bases, there was a span of 5 bases. CDR3 DNA sequence: TGTGCCAGCAGTTTTCCCAATGAGCAGTTCTTC. Translation gives CASSFPNEQFF.

The chain is built from TRBV29-1 and TRBJ2-5, with TRBD2 matching 7 bases. This CDR3 spans 19 amino acids. Trimming took 1 base from V and 7 from J; bases not matched to a gene: 24. Germline CDR1 is SQVTM and CDR2 is ANQGSEA. The CDR3 sequence: CSVEAPFREAEVFKGTQYF. In DNA, the CDR3 is TGCAGCGTTGAAGCCCCGTTTCGGGAGGCTGAGGTGTTTAAGGGGACCCAGTACTTC.

This rearrangement joins TRBV13 to TRBJ2-3; D is uncertain. The V and J ends lost 4 bases and 4 bases respectively, with 12 bases between them. Germline-derived CDR1 and CDR2 are PRHDT and FYEKMQ (reference sequence). The CDR3 spans 14 residues. DNA for the CDR3: TGTGCCAGCAGCTCGGACGCGCTCCCAGATACGCAGTATTTT. Encoded protein: CASSSDALPDTQYF. The whole variable domain, remainder taken from reference TRBV13 and TRBJ2-3, is AAGVIQSPRHLIKEKRETATLKCYPIPRHDTVYWYQQGPGQDPQFLISFYEKMQSDKGSIPDRFSAQQFSDYHSELNMSSLELGDSALYFCASSSDALPDTQYFGPGTRLTVL.

This clonotype was detected only a few times. The CDR3 loop reads CSAPRGARGGYTF. CDR3 coding DNA: TGCAGTGCGCCCCGGGGGGCTCGGGGTGGCTACACCTTC. The chain couples TRBV20-1 to TRBJ1-2; maybe TRBD1 (6 bases). There are 13 residues in the CDR3. Deletions cut 6 bases from V and 7 bases from J, with 18 bases between. Looked up from germline, CDR1 is DFQATT and CDR2 is SNEGSKA (reference sequence).

This clonotype appeared a few times. The chain joins TRBV7-3 to TRBJ2-7; D uncertain. Trimming took off 5 bases at V and 3 bases at J, with 8 bases between the two ends. CDR1 is SGHTA, CDR2 FQGTGA, per germline. The CDR3 runs 12 residues. Here the CDR3 reads CASSPKDYEQYV. As DNA, the CDR3 is TGTGCCAGCAGCCCAAAGGACTACGAGCAGTACGTC.

This clonotype was detected only a few times. The chain joins TRBV4-1 to TRBJ1-4; D unresolved. The CDR3 totals 16 residues. CDR1 is MGHRA and CDR2 is YSYEKL in the germline V gene. Deletions cut 4 bases from V and 5 bases from J, with 17 bases between. CDR3 DNA: TGCGCCAGCAGCCGTGGACCGGTAGGAAGCAATGAAAAACTGTTTTTT. Translating gives CASSRGPVGSNEKLFF.

This clonotype was recorded a few times. The chain combines TRBV7-9 with TRBJ1-2; TRBD1 matches at 9 bases. The CDR3 consists of 16 residues. Per the germline V gene, CDR1 is SEHNR and CDR2 is FQNEAQ (reference sequence). V was clipped by 1 base and J by 2 bases; unmatched bases: 5. As DNA, the CDR3 is TGTGCCAGCAGCTTAGGATCTGGGACAGGGAACTATGGCTACACCTTC. It translates to CASSLGSGTGNYGYTF.

In its sample, this clonotype was seen many times. The V call is TRBV27, the J call TRBJ1-1; 7 bases line up with TRBD1. CDR1 MNHEY and CDR2 SMNVEV come from the germline V gene (reference sequence). The CDR3 has 15 amino acids. The trim removed 2 bases at V and 5 bases at J, leaving 8 bases unmatched. CDR3 sequence reads: CASSLTGDEGTEAFF. For the CDR3, the DNA is TGTGCCAGCAGTTTAACAGGGGACGAGGGGACTGAAGCTTTCTTT.

This clonotype came up a few times. The rearrangement uses TRBV7-2 and TRBJ2-2; D unresolved. Per the germline V gene, CDR1 is SGHTA and CDR2 is FQGNSA. The CDR3 runs 13 residues. V was shortened by 11 bases and J by 6 bases, with 16 bases between the two germline ends. The CDR3 loop reads CALQLESPGELFF. The CDR3, as DNA: TGTGCCCTACAGCTGGAAAGTCCCGGGGAGCTGTTTTTT.

This clonotype was observed a handful of times. The J gene is TRBJ1-5, the V gene TRBV9, with D maybe TRBD1 (6 bases). V was trimmed by 3 bases and J by 0 bases, leaving 13 bases between them. Germline-derived CDR1 and CDR2 are SGDLS and YYNGEE. The length of the CDR3 is 16 residues. CDR3 sequence reads: CASSGGAGDSNQPQHF. As DNA, the CDR3 is TGTGCCAGCAGCGGAGGGGCAGGGGATAGCAATCAGCCCCAGCATTTT.

This clonotype turned up a few times. This sequence joins TRBV5-1 and TRBJ1-1; 12 nucleotides align to TRBD1. V lost 4 bases to trimming and J lost 11 bases; unmatched junction nucleotides: 9. The CDR3 sequence is 14 residues long. Germline CDR1 is SGHRS and CDR2 is YFSETQ. The CDR3 loop reads CASSTGDRGLGAFF. The DNA of the CDR3 is TGCGCCAGCAGCACTGGGGACAGGGGGCTGGGTGCTTTCTTT. Based on the CDR3 plus reference TRBV5-1 and TRBJ1-1, the full variable domain is KAGVTQTPRYLIKTRGQQVTLSCSPISGHRSVSWYQQTPGQGLQFLFEYFSETQRNKGNFPGRFSGRQFSNSRSEMNVSTLELGDSALYLCASSTGDRGLGAFFGQGTRLTVV.

This clonotype was picked up a small number of times. This chain connects TRBV20-1 to TRBJ2-7; D remains unclear. The V end lost 3 bases, the J end lost 3 bases, and 9 bases lay between the germline ends. Germline loops: CDR1 DFQATT, CDR2 SNEGSKA (reference sequence). The CDR3 has 12 amino acids. The CDR3, as DNA: TGCAGTGCTAGTAGTGGATACTACGAGCAGTACGTC. It is translated as CSASSGYYEQYV.

CDR3 bases: TGCAGTGCTAGTCGCAGGGACGGTCCCTACGAGCAGTACGTC. Translated, it gives CSASRRDGPYEQYV. The genes are TRBV20-1 and TRBJ2-7, with D perhaps assigned TRBD1 or TRBD2 (5 bases each). CDR1 is DFQATT and CDR2 is SNEGSKA in the germline V gene (reference sequence). Trimming took off 3 bases at V and 2 bases at J, with 14 bases between the two ends. The CDR3 loop spans 14 amino acids.

This clonotype was seen a few times. This chain uses TRBV5-1 with TRBJ2-3, with TRBD2 identical over 8 bases. The CDR3 runs 16 residues. Germline lookup yields CDR1 SGHRS and CDR2 YFSETQ. V gave up 4 bases and J gave up 1 base; unmatched junction bases: 8. In nucleotides, the CDR3 is TGCGCCAGCAGCCTCCAACTGGGACTAGGCACAGATACGCAGTATTTT. Translation gives CASSLQLGLGTDTQYF.

This rearrangement joins TRBV6-2 or TRBV6-3 to TRBJ2-1; D gene unclear. CDR1 is MNHEY, CDR2 SVGEGT, per germline. V gave up 7 bases and J gave up 8 bases, with 9 bases separating them. The CDR3 runs 11 residues. The CDR3 DNA reads as TGTGCCAGCACTAAGTTCGATGAGCAGTTCTTC. Translation: CASTKFDEQFF.